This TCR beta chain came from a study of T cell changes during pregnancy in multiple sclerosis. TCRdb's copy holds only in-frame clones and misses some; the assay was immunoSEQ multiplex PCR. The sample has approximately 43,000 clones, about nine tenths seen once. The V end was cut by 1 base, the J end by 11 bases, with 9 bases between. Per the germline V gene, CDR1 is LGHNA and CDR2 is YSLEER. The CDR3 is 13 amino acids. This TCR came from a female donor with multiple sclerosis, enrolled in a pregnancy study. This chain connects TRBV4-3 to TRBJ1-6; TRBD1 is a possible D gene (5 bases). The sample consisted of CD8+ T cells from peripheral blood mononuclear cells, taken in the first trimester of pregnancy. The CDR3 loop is CASSQARVAPLHF. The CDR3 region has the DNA TGCGCCAGCAGCCAAGCCAGGGTTGCACCCCTCCACTTT.